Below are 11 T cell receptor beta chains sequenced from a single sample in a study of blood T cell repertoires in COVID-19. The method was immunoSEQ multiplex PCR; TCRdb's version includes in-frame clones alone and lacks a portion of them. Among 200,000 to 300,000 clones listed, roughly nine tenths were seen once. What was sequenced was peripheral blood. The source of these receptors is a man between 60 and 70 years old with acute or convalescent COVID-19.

CDR3 DNA: TGTGCCAGCAGCCGATACAGGGGGCACGGCACTGAAGCTTTCTTT. This translates into CASSRYRGHGTEAFF. The chain uses TRBV27 and TRBJ1-1, with 9 bases that match TRBD1. Germline V gives CDR1 MNHEY, CDR2 SMNVEV (reference sequence). The CDR3 has 15 residues. Germline trimming cut 6 bases from V and 4 bases from J; bases unmatched to any gene: 9.

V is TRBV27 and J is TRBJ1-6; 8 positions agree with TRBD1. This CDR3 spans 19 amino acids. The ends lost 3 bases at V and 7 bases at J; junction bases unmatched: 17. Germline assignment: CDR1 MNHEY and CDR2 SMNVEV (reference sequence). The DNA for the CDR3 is TGTGCCAGCAGTTTGAAGGACCACTCATGGGGACAGGACAATTCACCCCTCCACTTT. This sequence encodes CASSLKDHSWGQDNSPLHF.

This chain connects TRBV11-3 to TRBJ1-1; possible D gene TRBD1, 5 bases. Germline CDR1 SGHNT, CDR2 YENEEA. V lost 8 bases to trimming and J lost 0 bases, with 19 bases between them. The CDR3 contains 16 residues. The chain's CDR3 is CASGPGGTRMNTEAFF. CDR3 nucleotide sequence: TGTGCCAGCGGTCCGGGGGGAACGAGGATGAACACTGAAGCTTTCTTT.

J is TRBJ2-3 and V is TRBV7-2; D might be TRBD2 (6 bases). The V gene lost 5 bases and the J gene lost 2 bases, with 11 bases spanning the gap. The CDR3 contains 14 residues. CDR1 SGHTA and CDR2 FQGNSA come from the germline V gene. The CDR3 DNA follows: TGTGCCAGCAGCCCGGGACTTCACACAGATACGCAGTATTTT. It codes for CASSPGLHTDTQYF.

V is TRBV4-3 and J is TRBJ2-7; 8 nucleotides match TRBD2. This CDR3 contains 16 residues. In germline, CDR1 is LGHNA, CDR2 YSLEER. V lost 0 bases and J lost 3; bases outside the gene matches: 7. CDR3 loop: CASSQDLVAGFYEQYF. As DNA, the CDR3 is TGCGCCAGCAGCCAAGATCTGGTAGCGGGATTCTACGAGCAGTACTTC.

This CDR3 is CASTAPGRLWEQYF. The CDR3 DNA follows: TGTGCCAGCACCGCCCCAGGGCGGTTATGGGAGCAGTACTTC. The chain is built from TRBV28 and TRBJ2-7; possible D gene TRBD1, 5 bases. The CDR3 has 14 residues. Trimming removed 7 bases from V and 7 bases from J, with 20 bases in between. The V gene's germline CDR1 is MDHEN and CDR2 SYDVKM. Full variable domain (rest looked up from reference TRBV28 and TRBJ2-7): DVKVTQSSRYLVKRTGEKVFLECVQDMDHENMFWYRQDPGLGLRLIYFSYDVKMKEKGDIPEGYSVSREKKERFSLILESASTNQTSMYLCASTAPGRLWEQYFGPGTRLTVT.

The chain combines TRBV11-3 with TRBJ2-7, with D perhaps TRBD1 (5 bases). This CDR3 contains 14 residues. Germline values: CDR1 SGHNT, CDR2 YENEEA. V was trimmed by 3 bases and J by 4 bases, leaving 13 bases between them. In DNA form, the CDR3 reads TGTGCCAGCAGCTTTGGACACGAGCTTTACGAGCAGTACTTC. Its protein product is CASSFGHELYEQYF.

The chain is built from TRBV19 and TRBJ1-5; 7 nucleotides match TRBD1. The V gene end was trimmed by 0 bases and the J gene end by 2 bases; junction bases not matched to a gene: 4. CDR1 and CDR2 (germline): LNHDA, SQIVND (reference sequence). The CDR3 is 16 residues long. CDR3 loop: CASSIDSDRRNQPQHF. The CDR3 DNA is TGTGCCAGTAGTATAGATTCGGACAGGCGCAATCAGCCCCAGCATTTT.

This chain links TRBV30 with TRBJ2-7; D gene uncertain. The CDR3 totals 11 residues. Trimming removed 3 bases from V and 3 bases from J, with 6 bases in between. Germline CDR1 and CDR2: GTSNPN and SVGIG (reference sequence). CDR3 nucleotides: TGTGCCTGGAGGGCTAGCTACGAGCAGTACTTC. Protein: CAWRASYEQYF.

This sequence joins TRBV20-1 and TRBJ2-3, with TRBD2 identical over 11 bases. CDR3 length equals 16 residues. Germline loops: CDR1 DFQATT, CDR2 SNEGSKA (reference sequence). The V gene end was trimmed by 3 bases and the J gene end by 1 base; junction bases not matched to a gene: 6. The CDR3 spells CSASTSGSPGTDTQYF. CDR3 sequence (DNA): TGCAGTGCTAGTACTAGCGGGAGTCCCGGCACAGATACGCAGTATTTT.

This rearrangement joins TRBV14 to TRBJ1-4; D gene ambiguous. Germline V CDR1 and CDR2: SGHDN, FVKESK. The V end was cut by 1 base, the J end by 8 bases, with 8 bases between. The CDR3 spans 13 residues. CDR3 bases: TGTGCCAGCAGCCAAGTCCCGTCCGAAAAACTGTTTTTT. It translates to CASSQVPSEKLFF.